This entry lists 2 T cell receptor beta chains sequenced from one sample in a study of blood T cell repertoires in COVID-19. Data came from immunoSEQ multiplex PCR; TCRdb stores just in-frame clones and leaves some out. The table records about 330,000 clones, 89% of them present only once. Source material: peripheral blood. The receptors stem from a man between 18 and 35 years old who had recovered from COVID-19.

The chain combines TRBV29-1 with TRBJ2-7; D might be TRBD2 (6 bases). V shed 4 bases and J shed 2 bases, with 12 bases lying between them. The CDR3 consists of 13 residues. CDR1 SQVTM and CDR2 ANQGSEA come from the germline V gene. DNA of the CDR3: TGCAGCGTTGGGACCGGAGGGGCCTACGAGCAGTACTTC. It encodes CSVGTGGAYEQYF.

The chain carries TRBV4-1 and TRBJ1-3; possible D gene TRBD1, 6 bases. The CDR3 sequence is 16 residues long. Germline CDR1 and CDR2: MGHRA and YSYEKL. V lost 2 bases to trimming and J lost 4 bases, with 15 bases between them. This chain's CDR3 is CASSQIQGFSGNTIYF. The CDR3 region has the DNA TGCGCCAGCAGCCAAATACAGGGATTTTCGGGAAACACCATATATTTT.